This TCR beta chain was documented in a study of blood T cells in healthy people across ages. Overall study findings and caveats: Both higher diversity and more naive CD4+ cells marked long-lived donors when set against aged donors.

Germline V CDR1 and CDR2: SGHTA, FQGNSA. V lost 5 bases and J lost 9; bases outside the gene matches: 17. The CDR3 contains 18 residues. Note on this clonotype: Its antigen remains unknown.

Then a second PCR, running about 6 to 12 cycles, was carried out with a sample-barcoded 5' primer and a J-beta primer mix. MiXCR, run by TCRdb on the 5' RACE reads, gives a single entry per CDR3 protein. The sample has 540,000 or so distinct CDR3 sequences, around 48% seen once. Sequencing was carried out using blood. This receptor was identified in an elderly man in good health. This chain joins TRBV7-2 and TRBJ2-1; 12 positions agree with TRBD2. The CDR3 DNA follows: TGTGCCAGCAGCCTTACACCTTACTGGACTAGCGGGGAACCTGAGCAGTTCTTC. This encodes CASSLTPYWTSGEPEQFF.